One and the same sample provided the 13 T cell receptor beta chains below, sequenced in a study of T cell changes during pregnancy in multiple sclerosis. Sequencing was performed with immunoSEQ multiplex PCR; in TCRdb, only in-frame clones are kept and a portion is missing. The sample has 90,000 to 95,000 clones; approximately 95% are singletons. The sample in question was peripheral blood, obtained in the first trimester of pregnancy. Receptors originate from a female donor with multiple sclerosis, enrolled in a pregnancy study.

The chain uses TRBV11-2 and TRBJ2-3; 9 bases align to TRBD1. With 5 bases clipped from V and 1 base from J, the junction kept 16 bases outside the gene matches. Per germline, CDR1 SGHAT and CDR2 FQNNGV. The CDR3 loop spans 19 amino acids. CDR3 nucleotide sequence: TGTGCCAGCAGCGTAGGACAGGGGCAAATCCGGCTACGCACAGATACGCAGTATTTT. This translates into CASSVGQGQIRLRTDTQYF.

Written as DNA, the CDR3 is TGCAGCGTTGTTTCGGAGACCCAGTACTTC. This translates into CSVVSETQYF. The chain joins TRBV29-1 to TRBJ2-5; D not resolved. This CDR3 has 10 amino acids. With 4 bases removed from V and 5 bases from J, the gap between germline ends came to 5 bases. The germline CDR1 and CDR2 sequences are SQVTM and ANQGSEA.

The V call is TRBV29-1, the J call TRBJ2-7; TRBD1 matches at 8 bases. The CDR3 has 12 amino acids. After removal of 4 bases from V and 3 bases from J, the junction contained 2 bases not matched to a gene. Germline values: CDR1 SQVTM, CDR2 ANQGSEA. CDR3 DNA: TGCAGCGTTGGACAGGGGATCTACGAGCAGTACTTC. Its protein product is CSVGQGIYEQYF.

This sequence joins TRBV7-2 and TRBJ2-5, with 10 bases that match TRBD1. The junction had 8 bases not matched to a gene; V was cut back by 1 base and J by 6 bases. CDR3 size: 16 residues. Germline CDR1 reads SGHTA; CDR2 reads FQGNSA. The DNA of the CDR3 is TGTGCCAGCAGCTTAGATTCCGGGACAGGGGCACAGACCCAGTACTTC. It specifies CASSLDSGTGAQTQYF.

The chain recombines TRBV6-1 with TRBJ2-5; possible D gene TRBD1, 6 bases. The CDR3 consists of 13 residues. The V gene's germline CDR1 is MNHNS and CDR2 SASEGT. The V gene lost 4 bases and the J gene lost 7 bases, with 13 bases spanning the gap. The CDR3 DNA sequence: TGTGCCAGCAGTGGGACAGTAGAATCGACCCAGTACTTC. This encodes CASSGTVESTQYF.

The chain recombines TRBV7-2 with TRBJ2-1, with TRBD2 as a possible D gene (7 bases). V was shortened by 4 bases and J by 7 bases, with 17 bases between the two germline ends. CDR3 length: 15 residues. The germline gives CDR1 SGHTA, CDR2 FQGNSA. The CDR3 region has the DNA TGTGCCAGCAGCTCCCGGGGGGCCCGTTTTAATGAGCAGTTCTTC. It encodes CASSSRGARFNEQFF.

This clone has only one observation. The CDR3, as DNA: TGTGCCAGCAGCTTAAGTCAGGGATATGGCTACACCTTC. Translated: CASSLSQGYGYTF. This chain joins TRBV7-3 and TRBJ1-2, with D perhaps TRBD1 (5 bases). Germline loops: CDR1 SGHTA, CDR2 FQGTGA. Trimming stripped 1 base from V and 5 bases from J, with 8 bases between. CDR3 length equals 13 residues.

The V gene is TRBV18, the J gene TRBJ2-3, with D possibly being TRBD2 (6 bases). The germline V and J ends were trimmed by 7 bases and 0 bases, with 11 bases remaining between them. The CDR3 consists of 14 residues. Germline CDR1 and CDR2: KGHSH and LQKENI. The chain's CDR3 is CASYHGGSTDTQYF. DNA of the CDR3: TGTGCCAGCTACCACGGGGGAAGCACAGATACGCAGTATTTT.

This chain connects TRBV9 to TRBJ1-2; 10 nucleotides match TRBD1. The germline CDR1 and CDR2 sequences are SGDLS and YYNGEE. V trimming: 0 bases; J trimming: 2 bases; junction bases outside the gene matches: 22. The CDR3 has 22 amino acids. In nucleotides, the CDR3 is TGTGCCAGCAGCGTAGCTAAGGCAACTCCCCAACTCGGGACAGGGGAAAACTATGGCTACACCTTC. Protein product: CASSVAKATPQLGTGENYGYTF.

The chain uses TRBV19 and TRBJ2-7; TRBD2 is a possible D gene (6 bases). The CDR3 contains 13 residues. Trimming left V 8 bases short and J 7 bases short, with 18 bases between. Germline lookup yields CDR1 LNHDA and CDR2 SQIVND (reference sequence). As DNA, the CDR3 is TGTGCCAGTGGAGGGCTTCAGGGTTATGAGCAGTACTTC. It codes for CASGGLQGYEQYF.

The J gene is TRBJ2-2, the V gene TRBV5-1; weak D call: TRBD1 (6 bases). The CDR3 contains 16 residues. Germline CDR1 is SGHRS and CDR2 is YFSETQ. Trimming took 2 bases from V and 3 from J, leaving 14 bases between them. The CDR3 DNA sequence: TGCGCCAGCAGCTTCCCGGGACATTTGGACACCGGGGAGCTGTTTTTT. This gives the protein CASSFPGHLDTGELFF.

The chain joins TRBV7-3 to TRBJ1-5, with unresolved D. Looked up from germline, CDR1 is SGHTA and CDR2 is FQGTGA. Trimming took off 5 bases at V and 11 bases at J, with 25 bases between the two ends. The CDR3 sequence is 16 residues long. The CDR3 here is CASSPPGSSMSVTQHF. CDR3 nucleotides: TGTGCCAGCAGCCCCCCCGGGAGCTCTATGTCAGTTACCCAGCATTTT. Combining the CDR3 with reference TRBV7-3 and TRBJ1-5 gives the whole variable domain GAGVSQTPSNKVTEKGKYVELRCDPISGHTALYWYRQSLGQGPEFLIYFQGTGAADDSGLPNDRFFAVRPEGSVSTLKIQRTERGDSAVYLCASSPPGSSMSVTQHFGDGTRLSIL.

The chain has TRBV9 and TRBJ1-6; 8 bases are a match to TRBD1. The CDR3 covers 18 residues. CDR1 SGDLS and CDR2 YYNGEE come from the germline V gene. The ends lost 4 bases at V and 0 bases at J; junction bases unmatched: 9. Here the CDR3 DNA reads TGTGCCAGCAGCCCCTCAGGGGGCTCGAGCTCCTATAATTCACCCCTCCACTTT. Its translation: CASSPSGGSSSYNSPLHF.